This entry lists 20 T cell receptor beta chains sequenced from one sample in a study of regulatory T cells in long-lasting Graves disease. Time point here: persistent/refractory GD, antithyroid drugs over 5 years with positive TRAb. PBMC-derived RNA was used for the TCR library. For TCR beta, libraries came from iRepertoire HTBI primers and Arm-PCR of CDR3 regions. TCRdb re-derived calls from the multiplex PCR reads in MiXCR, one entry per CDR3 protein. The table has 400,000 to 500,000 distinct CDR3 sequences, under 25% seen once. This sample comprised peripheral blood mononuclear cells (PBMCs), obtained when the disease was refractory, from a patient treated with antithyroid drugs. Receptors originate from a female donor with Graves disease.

DNA of the CDR3: TGTGCCATCAGTGAGTCAGGTGGACAAAAAGAAGAGACCCAGTACTTC. The encoded protein is CAISESGGQKEETQYF. The chain links TRBV10-3 to TRBJ2-5, with a weak D call TRBD1 (5 bases). CDR1 ENHRY and CDR2 SYGVKD come from the germline V gene. Between the trimmed V and J ends, which lost 0 bases and 3 bases, there was a span of 14 bases. The CDR3 length is 16 residues.

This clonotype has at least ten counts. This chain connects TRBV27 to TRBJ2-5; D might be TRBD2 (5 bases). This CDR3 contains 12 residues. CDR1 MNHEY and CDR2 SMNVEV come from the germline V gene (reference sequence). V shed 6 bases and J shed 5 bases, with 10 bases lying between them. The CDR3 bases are TGTGCCAGCAGCGCACTAGGGGAGACCCAGTACTTC. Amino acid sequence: CASSALGETQYF.

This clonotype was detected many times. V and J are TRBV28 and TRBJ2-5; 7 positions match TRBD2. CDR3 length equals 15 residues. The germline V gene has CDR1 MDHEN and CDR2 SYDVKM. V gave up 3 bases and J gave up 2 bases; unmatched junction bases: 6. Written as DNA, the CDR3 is TGTGCCAGCAGTTTTGAGCCTAGCGGACAAGAGACCCAGTACTTC. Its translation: CASSFEPSGQETQYF.

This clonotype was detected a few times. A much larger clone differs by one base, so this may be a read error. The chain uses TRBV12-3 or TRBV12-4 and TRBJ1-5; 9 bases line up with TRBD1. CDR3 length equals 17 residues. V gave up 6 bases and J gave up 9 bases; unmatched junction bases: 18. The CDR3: CASSFTVKTGGSRPQHF. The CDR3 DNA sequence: TGTGCCAGCAGCTTCACCGTTAAGACAGGGGGAAGCCGGCCCCAGCATTTT.

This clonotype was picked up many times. CDR3 coding DNA: TGTGCCAGCAAGGGGCAGGGGCTCTCCTACGAGCAGTACTTC. It yields the protein CASKGQGLSYEQYF. This chain links TRBV28 with TRBJ2-7, with D possibly being TRBD1 (6 bases). Per the germline V gene, CDR1 is MDHEN and CDR2 is SYDVKM. The V end lost 7 bases, the J end lost 0 bases, and 13 bases lay between the germline ends. The CDR3 spans 14 residues.

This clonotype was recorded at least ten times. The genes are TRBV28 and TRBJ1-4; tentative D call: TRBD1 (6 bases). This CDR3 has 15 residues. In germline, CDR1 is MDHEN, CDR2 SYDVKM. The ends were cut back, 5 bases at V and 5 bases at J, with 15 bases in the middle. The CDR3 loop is CASSIQTGVNEKLFF. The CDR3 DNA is TGTGCCAGCAGTATTCAGACAGGCGTAAATGAAAAACTGTTTTTT.

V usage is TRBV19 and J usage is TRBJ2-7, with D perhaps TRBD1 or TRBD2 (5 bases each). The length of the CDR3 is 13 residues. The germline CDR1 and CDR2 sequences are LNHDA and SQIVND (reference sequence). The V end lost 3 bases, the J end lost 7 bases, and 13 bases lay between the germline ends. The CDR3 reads CASSMGVALEQYF. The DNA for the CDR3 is TGTGCCAGTAGTATGGGGGTAGCGTTGGAGCAGTACTTC.

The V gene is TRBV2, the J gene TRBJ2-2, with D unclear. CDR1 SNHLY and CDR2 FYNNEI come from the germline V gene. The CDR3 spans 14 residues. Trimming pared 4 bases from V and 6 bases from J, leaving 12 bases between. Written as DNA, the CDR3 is TGTGCCAGCAGTGGAATAGTCCCGGCCGGGGAGCTGTTTTTT. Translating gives CASSGIVPAGELFF.

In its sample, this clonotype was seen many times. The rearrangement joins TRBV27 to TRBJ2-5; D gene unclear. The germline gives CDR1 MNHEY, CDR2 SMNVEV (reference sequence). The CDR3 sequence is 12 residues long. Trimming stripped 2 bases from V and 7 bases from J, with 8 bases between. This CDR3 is CASSLDRLTQYF. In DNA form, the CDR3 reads TGTGCCAGCAGTTTAGACCGATTGACCCAGTACTTC.

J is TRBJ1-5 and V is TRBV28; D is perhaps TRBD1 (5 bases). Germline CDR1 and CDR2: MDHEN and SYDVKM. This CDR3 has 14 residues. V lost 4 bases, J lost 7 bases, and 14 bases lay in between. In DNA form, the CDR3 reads TGTGCCAGCAGTTGGGGAGTGGGGCCCCAGCCCCAGCATTTT. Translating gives CASSWGVGPQPQHF. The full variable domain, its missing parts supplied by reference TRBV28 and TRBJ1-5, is DVKVTQSSRYLVKRTGEKVFLECVQDMDHENMFWYRQDPGLGLRLIYFSYDVKMKEKGDIPEGYSVSREKKERFSLILESASTNQTSMYLCASSWGVGPQPQHFGDGTRLSIL.

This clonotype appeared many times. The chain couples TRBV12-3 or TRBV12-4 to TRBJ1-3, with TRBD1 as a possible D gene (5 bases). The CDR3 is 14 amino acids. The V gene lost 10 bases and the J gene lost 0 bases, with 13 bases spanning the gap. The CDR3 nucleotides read TGTGCCATCGGGGGGGGTCTCTCTGGAAACACCATATATTTT. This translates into CAIGGGLSGNTIYF.

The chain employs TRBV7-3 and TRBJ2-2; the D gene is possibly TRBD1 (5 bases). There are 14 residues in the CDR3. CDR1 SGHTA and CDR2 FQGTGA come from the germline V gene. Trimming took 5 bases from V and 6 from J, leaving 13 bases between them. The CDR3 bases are TGTGCCAGCAGCCCGCAGGGAAGGGCCGGGGAGCTGTTTTTT. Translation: CASSPQGRAGELFF. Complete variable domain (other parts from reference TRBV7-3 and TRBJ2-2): GAGVSQTPSNKVTEKGKYVELRCDPISGHTALYWYRQSLGQGPEFLIYFQGTGAADDSGLPNDRFFAVRPEGSVSTLKIQRTERGDSAVYLCASSPQGRAGELFFGEGSRLTVL.

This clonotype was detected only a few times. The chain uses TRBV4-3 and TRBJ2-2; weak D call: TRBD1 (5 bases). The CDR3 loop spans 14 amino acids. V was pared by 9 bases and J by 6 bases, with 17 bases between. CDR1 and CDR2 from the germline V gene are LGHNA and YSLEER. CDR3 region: CASESGLNSGELFF. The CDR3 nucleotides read TGCGCCAGTGAATCAGGGCTTAACTCCGGGGAGCTGTTTTTT.

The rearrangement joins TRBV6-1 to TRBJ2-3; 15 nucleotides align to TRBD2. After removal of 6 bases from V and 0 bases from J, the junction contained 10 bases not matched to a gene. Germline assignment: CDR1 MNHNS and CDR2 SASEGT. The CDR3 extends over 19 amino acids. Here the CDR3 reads CASRGTSGRSISSTDTQYF. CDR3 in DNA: TGTGCCAGCAGAGGGACTAGCGGGAGGTCTATATCTAGCACAGATACGCAGTATTTT.

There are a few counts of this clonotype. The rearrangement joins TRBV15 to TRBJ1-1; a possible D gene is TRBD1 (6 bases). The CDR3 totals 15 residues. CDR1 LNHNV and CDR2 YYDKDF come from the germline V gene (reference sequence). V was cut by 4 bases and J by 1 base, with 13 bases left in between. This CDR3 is CATSTQGRANTEAFF. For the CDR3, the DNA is TGTGCCACCAGCACCCAGGGGAGGGCGAACACTGAAGCTTTCTTT.

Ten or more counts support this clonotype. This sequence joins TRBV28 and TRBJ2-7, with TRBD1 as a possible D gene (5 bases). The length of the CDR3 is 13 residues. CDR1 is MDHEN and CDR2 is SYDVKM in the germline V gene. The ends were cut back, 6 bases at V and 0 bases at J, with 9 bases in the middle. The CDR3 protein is CASRVRASYEQYF. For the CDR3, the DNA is TGTGCCAGCAGAGTCAGGGCCTCCTACGAGCAGTACTTC.

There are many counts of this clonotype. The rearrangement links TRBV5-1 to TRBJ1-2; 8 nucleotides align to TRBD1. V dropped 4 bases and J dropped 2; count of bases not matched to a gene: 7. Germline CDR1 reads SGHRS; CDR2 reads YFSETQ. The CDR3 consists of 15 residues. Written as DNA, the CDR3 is TGCGCCAGCAGCCGGACAGGGTCCGGGAACTATGGCTACACCTTC. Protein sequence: CASSRTGSGNYGYTF.

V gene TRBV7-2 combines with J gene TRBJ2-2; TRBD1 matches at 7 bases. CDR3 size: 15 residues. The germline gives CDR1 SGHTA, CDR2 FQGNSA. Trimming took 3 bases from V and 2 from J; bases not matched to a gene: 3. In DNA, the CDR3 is TGTGCCAGCAGCTTTGACAGGGCTAACACCGGGGAGCTGTTTTTT. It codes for CASSFDRANTGELFF.

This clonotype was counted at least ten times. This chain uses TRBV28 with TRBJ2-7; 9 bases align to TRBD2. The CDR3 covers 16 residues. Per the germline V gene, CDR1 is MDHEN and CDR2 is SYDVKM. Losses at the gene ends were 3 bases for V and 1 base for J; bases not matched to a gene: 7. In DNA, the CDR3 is TGTGCCAGCAGTTTCCACCTAGCGGGACTTTCCTACGAGCAGTACTTC. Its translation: CASSFHLAGLSYEQYF.

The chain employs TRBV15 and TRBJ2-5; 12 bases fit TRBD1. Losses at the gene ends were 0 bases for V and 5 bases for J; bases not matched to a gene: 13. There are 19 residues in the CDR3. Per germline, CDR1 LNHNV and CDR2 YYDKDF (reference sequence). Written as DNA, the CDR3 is TGTGCCACCAGCAGAGATAAGGGGACAGGGGGCGCGACGAGGGAGACCCAGTACTTC. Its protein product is CATSRDKGTGGATRETQYF.